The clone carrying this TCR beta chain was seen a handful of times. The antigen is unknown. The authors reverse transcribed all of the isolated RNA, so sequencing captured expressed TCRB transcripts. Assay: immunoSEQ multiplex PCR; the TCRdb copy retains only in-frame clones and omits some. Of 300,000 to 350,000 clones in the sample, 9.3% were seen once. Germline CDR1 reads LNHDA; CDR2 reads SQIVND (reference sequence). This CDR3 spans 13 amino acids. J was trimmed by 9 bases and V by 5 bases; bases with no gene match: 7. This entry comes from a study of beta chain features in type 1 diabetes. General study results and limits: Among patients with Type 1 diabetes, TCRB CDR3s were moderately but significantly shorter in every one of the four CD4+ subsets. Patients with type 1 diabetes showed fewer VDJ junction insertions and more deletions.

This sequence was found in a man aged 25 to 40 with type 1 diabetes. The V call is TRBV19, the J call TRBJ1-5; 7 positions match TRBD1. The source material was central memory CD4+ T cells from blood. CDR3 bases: TGTGCCAGTAGTCTCGACAGGGCGCGGCCCCAGCATTTT. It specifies CASSLDRARPQHF.